The sample holds many counts of the clone carrying this T cell receptor (beta chain). What it recognizes is unknown. This entry is derived from a study of breast tumors, draining lymph nodes, adjacent tissues. The lymph nodes were axillary draining lymph nodes from breast cancer patients. The CDR3 totals 15 residues. Germline V gene lookup returns CDR1 SEHNR and CDR2 FQNEAQ (reference sequence). V gave up 1 base and J gave up 5 bases; unmatched junction bases: 4. MiXCR was run by TCRdb on the multiplex PCR reads, yielding one entry per CDR3 protein. The sample carries 150,000 to 200,000 distinct CDR3 sequences, over 25% recorded once. The study, taken as a whole, reports: Tumors had less TCR diversity than lymph nodes, more than nontumor tissue. Luminal-like breast cancer showed significantly greater tumor-nontumor repertoire similarity than basal-like breast cancer did. That most tumor T cells come from lymph nodes remained unproven. Most tumor T cells seemingly derive from lymph node, then expand in tumor.

The sample consisted of axillary lymph node tissue. The gene calls are TRBV7-9 and TRBJ2-7, with 11 bases lining up with TRBD1. The sequence derives from a female donor with breast cancer. Some clones in this sample may be carry-over from other donors' samples. CDR3 in amino acids: CASSLGGQGANEQYF. In DNA form, the CDR3 reads TGTGCCAGCAGCTTAGGAGGACAGGGGGCCAACGAGCAGTACTTC.